This T cell receptor (beta chain) was sequenced in a study of shared clonotypes between healthy human individuals. Study results and limitations: Compared with memory subsets, naive subsets generally had larger estimated richness. Clonotypes which were not shared had lower generation probabilities than clonotypes that all four donors shared.

The V segment lost 3 bases and the J segment 5 bases; nucleotides outside the gene matches: 10. Germline CDR1 and CDR2: LNHNV and YYDKDF (reference sequence). The CDR3 is 16 residues long. Concerning this clone: The antigen remains unidentified.

At the deep level, the assay was run. TCRdb keeps only in-frame clones here, not all; method: immunoSEQ multiplex PCR. This sample has roughly 2 million clones, with 85% to 95% found just once. The chain links TRBV15 to TRBJ2-3; 8 bases align to TRBD1. The TCR sequence derives from a man between 18 and 35 years old in good health. The sequenced sample consisted of naive CD4+ T cells sorted from blood. The subset was: CD45RA+ positively selected. The CDR3 reads CATSREARGLRDTQYF. The CDR3 coding sequence is TGTGCCACCAGCAGGGAGGCCAGGGGGCTTAGAGATACGCAGTATTTT.